A single sample is the source of the 20 T cell receptor beta chains below, sequenced in a study of cytomegalovirus exposure and HLA in healthy donors (dated by TCRdb to between 2016 and 2019). Preparation of the library involved the immunoSEQ multiplex PCR assay. For the multiplex PCR, a mixture combining 60 forward primers for TCR Vbeta segments and 13 reverse primers for TCR Jbeta segments was used. TCRdb's version of the immuneACCESS table is confined to in-frame rearrangements and falls short of the full clone set. An unresolved V gene accounts for under half of the shortfall where checked; the remainder is of unknown origin. The sample records just under 150,000 clones, 80% of which are singletons. The ten largest clones take up 2.5% to 3.5% of the sample. Sequencing was done on a sample of PBMCs. These receptors were collected from a woman aged 30 to 39 in good health and CMV-seronegative.

V and J are TRBV7-9 and TRBJ2-3; 10 nucleotides align to TRBD2. The V and J ends lost 4 bases and 3 bases, in that order; junction bases with no gene match: 10. Germline loops: CDR1 SEHNR, CDR2 FQNEAQ (reference sequence). This CDR3 spans 17 amino acids. The CDR3 DNA is TGTGCCAGCAGCTCGACGGCTAGCGGGAGTTTGACAGATACGCAGTATTTT. This gives the protein CASSSTASGSLTDTQYF.

Concerning this clone: Germline and junction disagree at one end, which may indicate a read error. The chain joins TRBV7-9 to TRBJ2-2; tentatively, D is TRBD2 (6 bases). Germline loops: CDR1 SEHNR, CDR2 FQNEAQ (reference sequence). The CDR3 covers 17 residues. The CDR3 sequence: CSSSLPPEGTNTGELFF. In DNA, the CDR3 is TGTTCCAGCAGCCTCCCTCCGGAGGGGACTAACACCGGGGAGCTGTTTTTT.

The chain joins TRBV5-4 to TRBJ2-1; tentatively, D is TRBD2 (6 bases). This CDR3 is 15 amino acids long. CDR1 is SGHNT and CDR2 is YYREEE in the germline V gene (reference sequence). Deletions cut 1 base from V and 7 bases from J, with 15 bases between. The CDR3 DNA follows: TGTGCCAGCAGCTTGCGACGGGAGTCAGGAAATGAGCAGTTCTTC. Translated, it gives CASSLRRESGNEQFF. Variable domain in full (rest from reference TRBV5-4 and TRBJ2-1): ETGVTQSPTHLIKTRGQQVTLRCSSQSGHNTVSWYQQALGQGPQFIFQYYREEENGRGNFPPRFSGLQFPNYSSELNVNALELDDSALYLCASSLRRESGNEQFFGPGTRLTVL.

The V gene is TRBV23-1, the J gene TRBJ2-7; D might be TRBD2 (6 bases). TRBV23-1 has ORF status, its function being uncertain. The CDR3 consists of 15 residues. V lost 0 bases to trimming and J lost 4 bases, with 13 bases between them. The chain's CDR3 is CASSQSRGFRYEQYF. The DNA of the CDR3 is TGCGCCAGCAGTCAATCGCGGGGATTCCGTTACGAGCAGTACTTC.

This clone was detected a few times. This sequence joins TRBV6-1 and TRBJ2-1; D might be TRBD1 (7 bases). The germline gives CDR1 MNHNS, CDR2 SASEGT. The CDR3 has 15 amino acids. Trimming pared 3 bases from V and 4 bases from J, leaving 13 bases between. CDR3 sequence (DNA): TGTGCCAGCAGTGAGGAGGGGGCCTTATACAATGAGCAGTTCTTC. Translation: CASSEEGALYNEQFF.

V is TRBV2 and J is TRBJ2-7; 8 nucleotides line up with TRBD1. Germline CDR1 reads SNHLY; CDR2 reads FYNNEI. V shed 5 bases, J shed 0 bases, and the junction held 12 bases outside the gene matches. This CDR3 is built from 17 residues. The CDR3 nucleotides are TGTGCCAGCAGTCCCGGGACAGGAACTCCCCTCTCCTACGAGCAGTACTTC. Translation gives CASSPGTGTPLSYEQYF.

The chain has TRBV28 and TRBJ1-2; the match to TRBD1 covers 10 bases. CDR3 size: 16 residues. Germline-derived CDR1 and CDR2 are MDHEN and SYDVKM. The J segment lost 8 bases and the V segment lost 1 base, leaving 10 bases of the junction unmatched. CDR3 amino acids: CASSLYRTGGRRGYTF. The CDR3 bases are TGTGCCAGCAGTTTATATCGGACAGGGGGGCGGAGAGGCTACACCTTC.

CDR3 DNA sequence: TGCGCCAGCAGCGGGACTAGCGTCTACAATGAGCAGTTCTTC. It specifies CASSGTSVYNEQFF. The chain combines TRBV5-1 with TRBJ2-1; 10 bases map to TRBD2. Germline lookup yields CDR1 SGHRS and CDR2 YFSETQ. This CDR3 has 14 residues. The junction had 1 base not matched to a gene; V was cut back by 4 bases and J by 3 bases.

The V gene is TRBV5-1, the J gene TRBJ2-5; maybe TRBD1 (6 bases). Per the germline V gene, CDR1 is SGHRS and CDR2 is YFSETQ. The CDR3 loop spans 15 amino acids. V lost 1 base and J lost 2, with 12 bases in between. The CDR3 DNA reads as TGCGCCAGCAGCTTGCAGGACAGTGCTCAAGAGACCCAGTACTTC. Translation: CASSLQDSAQETQYF.

V and J are TRBV5-1 and TRBJ2-6; 7 bases match TRBD1. The trim removed 4 bases at V and 0 bases at J, leaving 10 bases unmatched. The length of the CDR3 is 18 residues. Germline CDR1 SGHRS, CDR2 YFSETQ. The chain's CDR3 is CASSPDRVGYSGANVLTF. CDR3 bases: TGCGCCAGCAGCCCAGACAGGGTGGGTTACTCTGGGGCCAACGTCCTGACTTTC.

Comment on this clone: This CDR3 is also generated by other DNA sequences in the sample. J is TRBJ1-2 and V is TRBV5-1, with D tentatively TRBD1 (6 bases). This CDR3 has 15 residues. From germline, CDR1 is SGHRS and CDR2 YFSETQ. V was cut by 0 bases and J by 2 bases, with 11 bases left in between. CDR3: CASSLGTGSNYGYTF. The CDR3 DNA reads as TGCGCCAGCAGCTTGGGAACAGGGAGCAACTATGGCTACACCTTC.

The V call is TRBV6-4, the J call TRBJ2-3; no reliable D call. This CDR3 region has 13 residues. Germline V gives CDR1 MRHNA, CDR2 SNTAGT. V was clipped by 2 bases and J by 3 bases, with 6 bases between them. The CDR3 region has the DNA TGTGCCAGCAGTGACCGCGAGACAGATACGCAGTATTTT. It encodes CASSDRETDTQYF.

V is TRBV7-9 and J is TRBJ2-3; 14 bases align to TRBD2. There are 17 residues in the CDR3. Germline V gene sequence: CDR1 SEHNR, CDR2 FQNEAQ (reference sequence). Trimming at V came to 4 bases and at J to 4 bases, leaving 7 bases not matched to a gene. CDR3 sequence reads: CASSYGGLAGVADTQYF. DNA of the CDR3: TGTGCCAGCAGCTATGGGGGACTAGCGGGAGTTGCAGATACGCAGTATTTT.

The chain's CDR3 is CASRENTEAFF. The CDR3 nucleotides are TGTGCCAGCCGAGAGAACACTGAAGCTTTCTTT. This sequence joins TRBV6-6 and TRBJ1-1, with D hard to call. The CDR3 extends over 11 amino acids. Trimming removed 8 bases at V and 1 base at J, with 5 bases between. Germline lookup yields CDR1 MNHNY and CDR2 SVGAGI (reference sequence).

This chain's CDR3 is CASSLYAGKNTEAFF. Written as DNA, the CDR3 is TGTGCCAGCAGTTTATATGCAGGAAAGAACACTGAAGCTTTCTTT. The genes are TRBV27 and TRBJ1-1; D is ambiguous. Looked up from germline, CDR1 is MNHEY and CDR2 is SMNVEV (reference sequence). The V gene lost 1 base and the J gene lost 1 base, with 10 bases spanning the gap. The CDR3 spans 15 residues.

The chain has TRBV27 and TRBJ1-1; no firm D call. Trimming left V 6 bases short and J 0 bases short, with 5 bases between. CDR1 and CDR2 from the germline V gene are MNHEY and SMNVEV (reference sequence). There are 12 residues in the CDR3. DNA for the CDR3: TGTGCCAGCAGACATATGAACACTGAAGCTTTCTTT. Protein: CASRHMNTEAFF.

About this clone itself: At the DNA level, this CDR3 is encoded by other sequences in the same sample as well. The chain's CDR3 is CAWSGGYNQPQHF. The CDR3 coding sequence is TGTGCCTGGAGTGGAGGATACAATCAGCCCCAGCATTTT. V gene TRBV30 combines with J gene TRBJ1-5; D not certain. Trimming left V 1 base short and J 3 bases short, with 7 bases between. The CDR3 has 13 amino acids. Germline V CDR1 and CDR2: GTSNPN, SVGIG (reference sequence).

The V and J genes are TRBV5-1 and TRBJ1-1; no clear D gene. The CDR3 is 15 amino acids. CDR1 SGHRS and CDR2 YFSETQ come from the germline V gene. V was pared by 2 bases and J by 0 bases, with 11 bases between. In nucleotides, the CDR3 is TGCGCCAGCAGCTTCGCGGTTCCTATGAACACTGAAGCTTTCTTT. It is translated as CASSFAVPMNTEAFF. Using reference TRBV5-1 and TRBJ1-1 for the parts outside the CDR3, the full variable domain is KAGVTQTPRYLIKTRGQQVTLSCSPISGHRSVSWYQQTPGQGLQFLFEYFSETQRNKGNFPGRFSGRQFSNSRSEMNVSTLELGDSALYLCASSFAVPMNTEAFFGQGTRLTVV.

The V and J genes are TRBV19 and TRBJ1-1; 10 nucleotides align to TRBD1. The CDR3 totals 16 residues. After removal of 5 bases from V and 4 bases from J, the junction contained 10 bases not matched to a gene. In germline, CDR1 is LNHDA, CDR2 SQIVND (reference sequence). This chain's CDR3 is CASSGTGVYLLTEAFF. CDR3 nucleotides: TGTGCCAGTAGTGGGACAGGGGTGTACCTTCTCACTGAAGCTTTCTTT.

This clone was picked up one time. The V gene is TRBV21-1, the J gene TRBJ2-6; TRBD1, the table's D call, lacks a check against the DNA. TRBV21-1 corresponds to a pseudogene. This CDR3 region has 19 residues. CDR3 sequence reads: CASSIPGTGGPSGANVLTF. The CDR3, as DNA: TGTGCCAGCAGCATCCCCGGGACAGGGGGTCCCTCTGGGGCCAACGTCCTGACTTTC.